This T cell receptor beta chain is drawn from a study of post-analysis software for immune sequencing data. Whole-study results and caveats: Significantly decreased normalized Chao1 diversity was recorded for multiple sclerosis patients relative to controls. Strong same-batch co-clustering of samples appeared with F measure clustering. The five TRBV segments detected at higher frequency in patients than in controls included TRBV5-6, TRBV5-1 and TRBV20-1.

A word on this clonotype: The antigen remains undetermined.

Incorporated into the TCR beta cDNA libraries were unique molecular identifiers, which served to reduce PCR and sequencing biases. Input of about 1 to 11 million T cells yielded around 500,000 cDNA molecules. One entry per CDR3 protein, called by TCRdb with MiXCR from the PCR reads. The sample contains under 650,000 distinct CDR3 sequences, around 47% of which appear only once. CDR3 size: 16 residues. Germline CDR1 SEHNR, CDR2 FQNEAQ (reference sequence). Between the trimmed V and J ends, which lost 2 bases and 0 bases, there was a span of 12 bases. What was sequenced was blood. This chain connects TRBV7-9 to TRBJ2-3; D is ambiguous. The clonotype comes from a girl between 5 and 17 years old with multiple sclerosis. CDR3 bases: TGTGCCAGCAGCTTAAGAAGGACGGCTAGCACAGATACGCAGTATTTT. This codes for CASSLRRTASTDTQYF.